This record covers a single T cell receptor beta chain. CD45RO-negative cells were positively selected for CCR7, leaving out terminally differentiated effector memory CD45RA+ cells. From germline, CDR1 is SQVTM and CDR2 ANQGSEA. The CDR3 consists of 12 residues. V gave up 7 bases and J gave up 5 bases, with 14 bases separating them. These data are taken from a study of shared clonotypes between healthy human individuals. Study as a whole: Aged between 18 and 49, the donors were a couple of women and three men. Used for every donor were three CD4 naive, three CD4 memory, two CD8 naive and one CD8 memory plate.

Measured with immunoSEQ multiplex PCR; TCRdb has only the in-frame clones, and not every one. The table shows 2 million to 2.5 million clones, with about 95% occurring only once. This receptor was obtained from a young man in good health. V usage is TRBV29-1 and J usage is TRBJ2-5; D assignment may be TRBD1 or TRBD2 (5 bases each). The sample consisted of naive CD8+ T cells sorted from blood. This CDR3 is CSALGDGETQYF. The CDR3 nucleotides read TGCAGCGCCTTAGGGGACGGGGAGACCCAGTACTTC.